The rows below give T cell receptor beta chains drawn from one sample of a study of monozygotic twins with inflammatory bowel disease. Reanalyzing the 5' RACE reads, TCRdb keeps one entry per CDR3 protein, without DNA. The sample has about 330,000 distinct CDR3 sequences. The sequencing sample was made of blood. The receptors were sampled from a human donor with ulcerative colitis or Crohn's disease, or a healthy co-twin of an affected twin (not recorded which). Both conserved end residues are part of each CDR3. Fields, in order: J gene, V gene, CDR3 protein.

TRBJ2-1 | TRBV3-1 | CASSQPGGPFF
TRBJ2-3 | TRBV7-2 | CASSFVAGDTQYF
TRBJ1-2 | TRBV20-1 | CSARDRTGEDYGYTF
TRBJ2-7 | TRBV20-1 | CSARAGGALGYEQYF
TRBJ2-5 | TRBV7-8 | CASSPSRGRTQETQYF
TRBJ1-4 | TRBV6-6 | CASRLTEVSGKLFF
TRBJ2-7 | TRBV7-2 | CASSGAGTGATYEQYF
TRBJ1-1 | TRBV5-6 | CASSLKTGPGAFF
TRBJ2-7 | TRBV3-1 | CASSQSTGASYEQYF
TRBJ2-4 | TRBV20-1 | CSVQAAGQNIQYF
TRBJ2-7 | TRBV20-1 | CSARRGTSEYEQYF
TRBJ1-4 | TRBV15 | CATSRVSGEEKLFF
TRBJ2-5 | TRBV29-1 | CSVDRGQQETQYF